These T cell receptor beta chains were read from a single sample in a study of T cell changes during pregnancy in multiple sclerosis. The table came from immunoSEQ multiplex PCR; TCRdb's copy has only in-frame clones and leaves some out. The sample has some 80,000 clones; 90% to 95% are singletons. The specimen was CD4+ T cells from peripheral blood mononuclear cells, collected after pregnancy. All receptors come from a female donor with multiple sclerosis, enrolled in a pregnancy study. CDR3s leave out the opening cysteine and the closing phenylalanine or tryptophan. Clone size, where shown, is once, few, many, or a class for clones that have expanded.

v_gene	abundance	j_gene	CDR3aa
TRBV7-3	.	TRBJ2-7	ASSLLGQGAVDEQY
TRBV13	.	TRBJ2-1	ASSPRTSGSHEQF
TRBV5-1	.	TRBJ2-7	ASSLDRGSYEQY
TRBV13	.	TRBJ1-2	ASSPARGDSYGYT
TRBV6-5	once	TRBJ2-1	ASRLDFKLYNEQF
TRBV10-3	.	TRBJ2-7	AISEDRLVWEQY
TRBV28	.	TRBJ2-3	ASSRETDTQY
TRBV2	.	TRBJ1-5	ASTAGNSNQPQH
TRBV28	few	TRBJ1-5	ASTQTGRGNQPQH
TRBV6-5	once	TRBJ1-3	ASSLTGANTIY
TRBV9	.	TRBJ2-7	ASSGTSGEPHYEQY
TRBV29-1	.	TRBJ1-1	SVRDTEAF
TRBV27	.	TRBJ2-7	ASSFLAGEQY
TRBV28	.	TRBJ1-1	AGAQGLNTEAF
TRBV7-3	.	TRBJ2-7	ASSSTSGSFAEQY
TRBV7-9	once	TRBJ2-5	ATRAGETQY
TRBV5-1	.	TRBJ2-2	ASSLGHRSTGELF
TRBV28	.	TRBJ1-5	ASSGQPQPQH
TRBV21-1	.	TRBJ2-7	ASSREWSYEQY
TRBV2	.	TRBJ2-7	ASSGTSGNYEQY
TRBV4-2	.	TRBJ2-1	ASSRTSAYNEQF
TRBV7-3	.	TRBJ2-3	ASSLGQGAGDTQY
TRBV15	.	TRBJ2-4	ATSRDRGQGQAKNIQY
TRBV9	.	TRBJ2-3	ASSGLGGRFTDTQY
TRBV7-9	few	TRBJ1-1	ASSSNRGRTEAF
TRBV7-2	.	TRBJ2-7	ASSSGTSEDNRQQY
TRBV28	.	TRBJ1-1	ASRVTGGNTEAF
TRBV10-3	.	TRBJ2-7	AISEAGGRGHEQY
TRBV9	.	TRBJ2-3	ASSVGTGGADTQY
TRBV4-3	.	TRBJ1-5	ASSQSRTGNQPQH
TRBV5-4	.	TRBJ2-7	ASSSRTSGRLYEQY